Reported below is one TCR beta chain. A much larger clone lies one base from this, so it may be a read error. Investigators profiled TCR beta VDJ and CDR3 from genomic DNA template. One entry per CDR3 protein results from TCRdb running MiXCR on the reads. The sample lists about 180,000 distinct CDR3 sequences, less than 55% occurring once. The sample originates from a study of CD8+CD57+ T cells in acquired aplastic anemia. The sequence came from a human donor in good health. Sequencing was performed on sorted CD4+, CD8+, or CD8+CD57+ T cells (not recorded which) from PBMCs.

CDR3 protein: CASSYVVDSWAEAFF. In nucleotides, the CDR3 is TGTGCCAGCAGCTACGTCGTTGACAGTTGGGCTGAAGCTTTCTTT. The rearrangement links TRBV12-3 or TRBV12-4 to TRBJ1-1, with D possibly TRBD1 on 5 matching bases. The CDR3 spans 15 residues. The V end lost 6 bases, the J end lost 6 bases, and 20 bases lay between the germline ends.